This T cell receptor (beta chain) emerged from a study of blood T cell repertoires in COVID-19. Study information: Acute-phase and convalescent COVID-19 samples originated in the United States, Italy and Spain. PBMCs, B-cell-depleted T cells, or T cells were the source of the cDNA or gDNA that made up the material.

This CDR3 region has 19 residues. The V and J ends lost 1 base and 4 bases, in that order; junction bases with no gene match: 16. CDR1 is LGHNA, CDR2 YSLEER, per germline. In the source study's methods: For nucleated cells, counts were estimated from reference gene primer amplification. Clones were sequenced by immunoSEQ multiplex PCR, and TCRdb holds only the in-frame ones, with some missing. V and J calls and clone size follow that table, whereas D and trimming were derived from the DNA. This sample has fewer than 200,000 clones; approximately 80% occur once, and the top ten carry about 1.6%. Sequenced input: peripheral blood. V and J are TRBV4-3 and TRBJ2-1; 7 bases match TRBD1. The receptor comes from a human donor in a cohort sampled during active COVID-19. The DNA for the CDR3 is TGCGCCAGCAGCCAAGGGGACATGGGGACAGCCAGGGTATACAATGAGCAGTTCTTC. It specifies CASSQGDMGTARVYNEQFF.